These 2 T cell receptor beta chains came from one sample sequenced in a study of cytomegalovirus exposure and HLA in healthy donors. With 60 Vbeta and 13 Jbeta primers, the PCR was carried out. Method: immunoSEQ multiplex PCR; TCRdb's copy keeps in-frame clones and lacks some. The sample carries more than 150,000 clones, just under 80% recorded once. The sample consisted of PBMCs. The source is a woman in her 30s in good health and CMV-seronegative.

The CDR3 region is CASSLIRVSEAFF. CDR3 nucleotides: TGTGCCAGCAGCTTAATTCGGGTGTCTGAAGCTTTCTTT. The rearrangement joins TRBV7-2 to TRBJ1-1; D is undetermined. V gave up 2 bases and J gave up 6 bases, with 10 bases separating them. Germline CDR1 is SGHTA and CDR2 is FQGNSA. The CDR3 extends over 13 amino acids. The whole variable domain, filled in from reference TRBV7-2 and TRBJ1-1, reads GAGVSQSPSNKVTEKGKDVELRCDPISGHTALYWYRQSLGQGLEFLIYFQGNSAPDKSGLPSDRFSAERTGGSVSTLTIQRTQQEDSAVYLCASSLIRVSEAFFGQGTRLTVV.

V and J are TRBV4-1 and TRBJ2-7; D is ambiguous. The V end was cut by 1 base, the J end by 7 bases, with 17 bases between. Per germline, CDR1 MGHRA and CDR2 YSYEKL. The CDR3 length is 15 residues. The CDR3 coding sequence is TGCGCCAGCAGCCAAGTTGAACAGATAACCGCTGAGCAGTACTTC. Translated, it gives CASSQVEQITAEQYF.